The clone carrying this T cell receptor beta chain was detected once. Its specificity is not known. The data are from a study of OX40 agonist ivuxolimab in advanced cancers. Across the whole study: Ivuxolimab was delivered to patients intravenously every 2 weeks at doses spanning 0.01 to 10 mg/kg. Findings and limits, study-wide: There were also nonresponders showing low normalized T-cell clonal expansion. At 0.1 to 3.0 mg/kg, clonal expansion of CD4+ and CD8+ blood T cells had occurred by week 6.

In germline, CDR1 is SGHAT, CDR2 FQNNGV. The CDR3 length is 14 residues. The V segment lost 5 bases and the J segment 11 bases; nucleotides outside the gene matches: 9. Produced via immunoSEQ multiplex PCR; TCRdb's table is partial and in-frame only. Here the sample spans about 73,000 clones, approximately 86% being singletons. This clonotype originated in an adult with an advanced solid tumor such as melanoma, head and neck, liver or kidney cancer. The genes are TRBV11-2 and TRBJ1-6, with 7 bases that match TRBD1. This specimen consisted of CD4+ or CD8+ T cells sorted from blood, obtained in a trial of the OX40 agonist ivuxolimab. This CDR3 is CASSNPGQPPPLHF. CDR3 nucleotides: TGTGCCAGCAGCAATCCGGGACAGCCTCCACCCCTCCACTTT. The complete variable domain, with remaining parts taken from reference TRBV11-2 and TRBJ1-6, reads EAGVAQSPRYKIIEKRQSVAFWCNPISGHATLYWYQQILGQGPKLLIQFQNNGVVDDSQLPKDRFSAERLKGVDSTLKIQPAKLEDSAVYLCASSNPGQPPPLHFGNGTRLTVT.